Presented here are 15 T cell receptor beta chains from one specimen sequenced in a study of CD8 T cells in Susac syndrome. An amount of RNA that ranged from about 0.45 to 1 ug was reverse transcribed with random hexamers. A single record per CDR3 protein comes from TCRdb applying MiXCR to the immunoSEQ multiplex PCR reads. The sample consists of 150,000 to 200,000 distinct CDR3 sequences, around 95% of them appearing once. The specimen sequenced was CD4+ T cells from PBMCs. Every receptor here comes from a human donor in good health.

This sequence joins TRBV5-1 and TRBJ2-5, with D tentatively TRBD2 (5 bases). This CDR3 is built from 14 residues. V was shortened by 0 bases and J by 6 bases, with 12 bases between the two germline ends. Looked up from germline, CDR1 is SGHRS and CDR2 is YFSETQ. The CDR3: CASSLGTPEQTQYF. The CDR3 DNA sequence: TGCGCCAGCAGCTTGGGGACTCCAGAGCAGACCCAGTACTTC.

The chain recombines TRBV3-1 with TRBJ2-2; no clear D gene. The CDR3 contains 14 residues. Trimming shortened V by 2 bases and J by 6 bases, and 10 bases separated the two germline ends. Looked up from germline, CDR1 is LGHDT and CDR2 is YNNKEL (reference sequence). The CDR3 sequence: CASSQRDTSGELFF. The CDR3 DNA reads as TGTGCCAGCAGCCAACGTGACACCTCCGGGGAGCTGTTTTTT.

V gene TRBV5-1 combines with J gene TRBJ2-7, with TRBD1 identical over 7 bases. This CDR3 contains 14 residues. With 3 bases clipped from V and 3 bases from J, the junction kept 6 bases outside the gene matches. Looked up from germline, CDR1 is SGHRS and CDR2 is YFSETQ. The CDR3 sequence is CASSSQGNNYEQYF. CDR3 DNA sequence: TGCGCCAGCAGCTCACAGGGGAACAACTACGAGCAGTACTTC. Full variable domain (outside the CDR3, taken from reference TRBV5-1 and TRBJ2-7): KAGVTQTPRYLIKTRGQQVTLSCSPISGHRSVSWYQQTPGQGLQFLFEYFSETQRNKGNFPGRFSGRQFSNSRSEMNVSTLELGDSALYLCASSSQGNNYEQYFGPGTRLTVT.

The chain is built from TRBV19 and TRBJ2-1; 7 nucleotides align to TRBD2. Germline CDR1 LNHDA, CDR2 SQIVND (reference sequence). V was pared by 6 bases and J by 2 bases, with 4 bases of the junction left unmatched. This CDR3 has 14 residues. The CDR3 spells CASRPGGTYNEQFF. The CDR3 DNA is TGTGCCAGTAGACCCGGGGGGACCTACAATGAGCAGTTCTTC.

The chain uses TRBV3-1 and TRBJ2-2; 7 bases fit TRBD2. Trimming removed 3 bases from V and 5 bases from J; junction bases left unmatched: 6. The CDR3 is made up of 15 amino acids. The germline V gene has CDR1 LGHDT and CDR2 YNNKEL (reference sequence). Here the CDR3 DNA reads TGTGCCAGCAGCCAGCTCGGGGGGAGGACCGGGGAGCTGTTTTTT. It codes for CASSQLGGRTGELFF.

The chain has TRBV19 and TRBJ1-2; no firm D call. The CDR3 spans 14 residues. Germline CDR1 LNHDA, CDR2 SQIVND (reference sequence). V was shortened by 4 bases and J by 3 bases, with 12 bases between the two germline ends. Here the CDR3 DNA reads TGTGCCAGTAGTACCGAAGGGTACCACTATGGCTACACCTTC. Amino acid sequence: CASSTEGYHYGYTF.

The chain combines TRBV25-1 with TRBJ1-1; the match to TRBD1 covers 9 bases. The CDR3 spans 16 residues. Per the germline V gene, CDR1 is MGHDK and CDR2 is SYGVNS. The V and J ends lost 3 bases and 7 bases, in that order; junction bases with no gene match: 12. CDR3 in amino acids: CASSDLLRTGADEAFF. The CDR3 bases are TGTGCCAGCAGTGATTTACTCAGGACAGGGGCGGATGAAGCTTTCTTT.

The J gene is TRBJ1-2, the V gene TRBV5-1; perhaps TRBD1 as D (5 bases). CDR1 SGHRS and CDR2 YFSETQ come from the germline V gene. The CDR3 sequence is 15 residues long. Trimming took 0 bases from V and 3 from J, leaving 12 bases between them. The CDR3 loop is CASSLGGLGDYGYTF. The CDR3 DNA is TGCGCCAGCAGCTTGGGAGGGCTGGGGGACTATGGCTACACCTTC.

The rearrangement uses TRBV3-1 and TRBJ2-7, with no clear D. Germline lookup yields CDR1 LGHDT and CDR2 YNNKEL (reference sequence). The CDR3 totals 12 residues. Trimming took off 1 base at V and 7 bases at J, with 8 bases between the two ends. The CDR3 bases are TGTGCCAGCAGCCAAGGCCCTCGGGAGCAGTACTTC. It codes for CASSQGPREQYF.

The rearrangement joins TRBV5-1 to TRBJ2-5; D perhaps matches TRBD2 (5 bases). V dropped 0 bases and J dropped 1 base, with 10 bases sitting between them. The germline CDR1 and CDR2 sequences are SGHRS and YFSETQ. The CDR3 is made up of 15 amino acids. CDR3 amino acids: CASSLASGSQETQYF. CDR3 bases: TGCGCCAGCAGCTTGGCTTCGGGAAGCCAAGAGACCCAGTACTTC.

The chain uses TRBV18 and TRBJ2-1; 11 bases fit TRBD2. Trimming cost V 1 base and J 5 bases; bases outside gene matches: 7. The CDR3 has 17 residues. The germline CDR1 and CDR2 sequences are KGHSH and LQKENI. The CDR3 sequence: CASSPRTGLAANNEQFF. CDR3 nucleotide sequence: TGTGCCAGCTCACCACGCACGGGACTAGCGGCAAACAATGAGCAGTTCTTC. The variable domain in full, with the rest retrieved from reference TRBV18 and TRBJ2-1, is NAGVMQNPRHLVRRRGQEARLRCSPMKGHSHVYWYRQLPEEGLKFMVYLQKENIIDESGMPKERFSAEFPKEGPSILRIQQVVRGDSAAYFCASSPRTGLAANNEQFFGPGTRLTVL.

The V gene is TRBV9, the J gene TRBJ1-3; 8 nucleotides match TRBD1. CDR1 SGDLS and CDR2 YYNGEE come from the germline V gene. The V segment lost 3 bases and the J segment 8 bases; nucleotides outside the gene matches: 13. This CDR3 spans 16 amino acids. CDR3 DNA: TGTGCCAGCAGCGCCGGGACAGGCCAAAGGTGGGACACCATATATTTT. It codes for CASSAGTGQRWDTIYF.

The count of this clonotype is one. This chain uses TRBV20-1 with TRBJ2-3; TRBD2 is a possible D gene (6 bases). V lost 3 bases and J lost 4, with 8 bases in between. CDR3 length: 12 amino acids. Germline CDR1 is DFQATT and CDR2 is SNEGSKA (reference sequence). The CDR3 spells CSASWGADTQYF. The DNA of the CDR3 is TGCAGTGCTAGCTGGGGGGCAGATACGCAGTATTTT.

CDR3 bases: TGTGCCAGCAGCTTCGGCCCGGCAGGGCTCTATGGCTACACCTTC. Protein sequence: CASSFGPAGLYGYTF. The chain recombines TRBV7-9 with TRBJ1-2; tentatively, D is TRBD1 (5 bases). The CDR3 has 15 residues. Trimming removed 3 bases from V and 4 bases from J, with 15 bases in between. Germline V gene lookup returns CDR1 SEHNR and CDR2 FQNEAQ (reference sequence).

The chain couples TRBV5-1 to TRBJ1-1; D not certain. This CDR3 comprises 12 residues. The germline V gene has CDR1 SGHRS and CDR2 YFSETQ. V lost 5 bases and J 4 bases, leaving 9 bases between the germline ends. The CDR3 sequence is CASRFGSTEAFF. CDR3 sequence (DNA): TGCGCCAGCAGATTTGGGTCCACTGAAGCTTTCTTT.